This T cell receptor (beta chain) originates from a study of T-cell memory formation after mild COVID-19. As to this clonotype: Antigen: not known.

TCRalpha and TCRbeta libraries used 5'RACE with constant-segment primers and UMIs. TCRdb redid the calling of the 5' RACE reads with MiXCR, one entry per CDR3 protein. The table lists roughly 150,000 distinct CDR3 sequences, around 15% of them singletons. Study-wide findings and caveats: Prior to infection, memory already included some responding clones, suggesting cross-reactive memory joined. A balance of CD4 and CD8 characterized clones contracting day 15 to 85, whereas later expanders leaned CD4+.

There are 13 residues in the CDR3. The V gene lost 5 bases and the J gene lost 2 bases, with 9 bases spanning the gap. The material sequenced was PBMCs or a T cell subset sorted from them (not recorded which). The chain is built from TRBV12-3 or TRBV12-4 and TRBJ2-5; D might be TRBD1 (6 bases). This TCR was recovered from an adult woman who had mild COVID-19 (a few samples of this study predate the infection). Cell type and time point are not known. The CDR3 DNA follows: TGTGCCAGCAGTCCACAGGGTCAAGAGACCCAGTACTTC. It translates to CASSPQGQETQYF.